The entry that follows covers one TCR beta chain sequence. The data are from a study of Tregs in tolerant kidney transplant recipients. Using immunoSEQ multiplex PCR, the repertoire was profiled, and TCRdb retains in-frame clones only, with some absent. The data hold tens of thousands of clones, with about 89% observed a single time. Unstimulated Tregs (CD4+CD25+CD127-) and CD4+CD25- non-Tregs were sorted from PBMCs. Regulatory T cells were sorted from thawed PBMCs rested overnight at 37°C with 200 IU/ml IL-2. This CDR3 has 15 residues. The V end was cut by 3 bases, the J end by 3 bases, with 14 bases between. CDR1 and CDR2 from the germline V gene are SGHVS and FQNEAQ.

Material for sequencing was Tregs from blood. The receptor's source is a human donor in good health. The chain has TRBV7-8 and TRBJ1-2, with unresolved D. The CDR3 DNA reads TGTGCCAGCAGCTTTCGTAGGCCCGAGGACTATGGCTACACCTTC. It is translated as CASSFRRPEDYGYTF. The whole variable domain, remainder taken from reference TRBV7-8 and TRBJ1-2, is GAGVSQSPRYKVAKRGQDVALRCDPISGHVSLFWYQQALGQGPEFLTYFQNEAQLDKSGLPSDRFFAERPEGSVSTLKIQRTQQEDSAVYLCASSFRRPEDYGYTFGSGTRLTVV.